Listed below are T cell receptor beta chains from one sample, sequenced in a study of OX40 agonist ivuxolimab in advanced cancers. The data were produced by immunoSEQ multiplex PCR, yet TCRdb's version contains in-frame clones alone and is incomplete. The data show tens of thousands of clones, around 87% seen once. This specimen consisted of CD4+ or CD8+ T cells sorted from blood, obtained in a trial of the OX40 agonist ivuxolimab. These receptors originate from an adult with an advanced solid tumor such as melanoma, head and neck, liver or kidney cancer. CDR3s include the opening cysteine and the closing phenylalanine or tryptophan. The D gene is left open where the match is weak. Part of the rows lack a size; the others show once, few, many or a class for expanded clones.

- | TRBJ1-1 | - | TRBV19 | CASNPKGNTEAFF | TGTGCCAGTAACCCCAAAGGGAACACTGAAGCTTTCTTT
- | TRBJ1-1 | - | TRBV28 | CASRTPGRPNTEAFF | TGTGCCAGCAGGACCCCGGGACGGCCGAACACTGAAGCTTTCTTT
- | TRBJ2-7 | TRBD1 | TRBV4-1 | CASSQGVDRGPYEQYF | TGCGCCAGCAGCCAAGGAGTGGACAGGGGGCCCTACGAGCAGTACTTC
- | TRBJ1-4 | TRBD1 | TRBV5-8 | CASSLLEGAISVGANEKLFF | TGTGCCAGCAGCTTGCTTGAGGGGGCGATATCTGTCGGGGCTAATGAAAAACTGTTTTTT
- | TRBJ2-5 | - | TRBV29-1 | CSFWVFGGQETQYF | TGCAGCTTTTGGGTCTTCGGAGGGCAAGAGACCCAGTACTTC
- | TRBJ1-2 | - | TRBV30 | CAWRRDGDNYGYTF | TGTGCCTGGAGGAGGGACGGAGATAACTATGGCTACACCTTC
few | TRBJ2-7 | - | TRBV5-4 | CASRNRDLSSYEQYF | TGTGCCAGCAGAAACCGGGACCTAAGCTCCTACGAGCAGTACTTC
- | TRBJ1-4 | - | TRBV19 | CASKDSGLRGEKLFF | TGTGCCAGTAAAGACTCAGGGTTGAGGGGTGAAAAACTGTTTTTT
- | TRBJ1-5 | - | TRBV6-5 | CASSYESGVSQPQHF | TGTGCCAGCAGTTACGAATCGGGGGTGAGTCAGCCCCAGCATTTT
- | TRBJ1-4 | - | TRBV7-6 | CASSLAPRSNEKLFF | TGTGCCAGCAGCTTAGCGCCCCGGTCTAATGAAAAACTGTTTTTT
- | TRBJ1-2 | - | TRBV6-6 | CASSSQDSYGYTF | TGTGCCAGCAGTTCCCAGGACAGCTATGGCTACACCTTC
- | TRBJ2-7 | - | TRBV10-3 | CAIGAGNEQYF | TGTGCCATCGGGGCCGGGAACGAGCAGTACTTC
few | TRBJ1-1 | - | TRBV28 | CASGTLMNTEAFF | TGTGCCAGCGGGACCTTAATGAACACTGAAGCTTTCTTT
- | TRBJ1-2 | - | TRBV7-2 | CASSLGGRGMSYGYTF | TGTGCCAGCAGCTTGGGGGGGCGCGGCATGAGCTATGGCTACACCTTC
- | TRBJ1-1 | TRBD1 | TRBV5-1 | CASSSKSGTGNTEAFF | TGCGCCAGCAGCTCTAAAAGTGGGACAGGGAACACTGAAGCTTTCTTT
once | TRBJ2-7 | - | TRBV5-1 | CASSSGMDGGPQYF | TGCGCCAGCAGCTCCGGAATGGACGGAGGGCCCCAGTACTTC
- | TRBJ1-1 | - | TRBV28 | CASSDFEAFF | TGTGCCAGCAGCGACTTTGAAGCTTTCTTT
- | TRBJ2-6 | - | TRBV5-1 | CASSLGRVPGANVLTF | TGCGCCAGCAGCTTGGGTAGGGTCCCTGGGGCCAACGTCCTGACTTTC
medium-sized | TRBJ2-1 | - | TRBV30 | CAWSFGGGSNEQFF | TGTGCCTGGAGTTTTGGAGGGGGGTCCAATGAGCAGTTCTTC
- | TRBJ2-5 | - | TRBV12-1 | CASSPSRPGTQETQYF | TGTGCCAGCAGCCCGTCAAGACCTGGGACGCAAGAGACCCAGTACTTC
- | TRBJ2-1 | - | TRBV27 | CASSLGRGEQFF | TGTGCCAGCAGTTTGGGCAGAGGTGAGCAGTTCTTC
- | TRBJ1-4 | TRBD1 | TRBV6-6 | CASRAGTGAEKLFF | TGTGCCAGCCGGGCCGGGACAGGGGCAGAAAAACTGTTTTTT
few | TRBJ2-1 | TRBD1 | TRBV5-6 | CASSLVPTGREQFF | TGTGCCAGCAGCTTGGTACCGACAGGGCGTGAGCAGTTCTTC
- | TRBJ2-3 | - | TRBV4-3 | CASSQEWGSRNTQYF | TGCGCCAGCAGCCAAGAGTGGGGGAGCAGGAATACGCAGTATTTT
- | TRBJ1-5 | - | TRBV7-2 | CASTPQYGNQPQHF | TGTGCCAGCACTCCGCAATACGGGAATCAGCCCCAGCATTTT
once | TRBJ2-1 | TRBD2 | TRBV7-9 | CASSLGSGGSLNEQFF | TGTGCCAGCAGCTTAGGGAGTGGCGGGAGCCTCAATGAGCAGTTCTTC
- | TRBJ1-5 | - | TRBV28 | CASRVRTGSNQPQHF | TGTGCCAGCAGGGTTAGAACGGGCAGCAATCAGCCCCAGCATTTT
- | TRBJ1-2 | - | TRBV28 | CASSPRLGGVHGYTF | TGTGCCAGCAGTCCGAGGTTAGGGGGGGTCCATGGCTACACCTTC
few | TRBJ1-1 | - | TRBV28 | CASSYRQEGTEAFF | TGTGCCAGCAGTTACCGACAGGAGGGGACTGAAGCTTTCTTT
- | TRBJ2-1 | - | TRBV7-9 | CASSFAGGLSSYNEQFF | TGTGCCAGCAGCTTTGCCGGGGGCCTCTCCTCCTACAATGAGCAGTTCTTC
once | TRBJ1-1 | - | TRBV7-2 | CASSFNWNMNTEAFF | TGTGCCAGCAGCTTTAACTGGAACATGAACACTGAAGCTTTCTTT
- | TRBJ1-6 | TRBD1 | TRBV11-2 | CASSSSWTGGSSPLHF | TGTGCCAGCAGCTCCTCCTGGACAGGCGGTAGTTCACCCCTCCACTTT
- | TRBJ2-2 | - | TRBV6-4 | CASSDSYGGSTGELFF | TGTGCCAGCAGTGACTCGTACGGGGGTAGCACCGGGGAGCTGTTTTTT
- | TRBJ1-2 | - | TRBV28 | CASSLTRPGAEGYTF | TGTGCCAGCAGTTTAACCAGACCCGGAGCGGAGGGCTACACCTTC
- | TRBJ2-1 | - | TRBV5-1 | CASSPTQEGEQFF | TGCGCCAGCAGCCCTACTCAGGAGGGTGAGCAGTTCTTC
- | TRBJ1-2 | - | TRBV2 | CASSATGNGYTF | TGTGCCAGCAGCGCTACAGGGAATGGCTACACCTTC
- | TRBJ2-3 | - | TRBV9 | CASSVVSRGGDTQYF | TGTGCCAGCAGCGTAGTTTCGCGGGGCGGAGATACGCAGTATTTT
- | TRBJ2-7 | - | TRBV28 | CASSHPAVAGGEQYF | TGTGCCAGCAGTCACCCGGCCGTTGCTGGGGGCGAGCAGTACTTC
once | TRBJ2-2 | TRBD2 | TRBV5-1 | CASTSGGSNTGELFF | TGCGCCAGCACTAGCGGGGGCTCGAACACCGGGGAGCTGTTTTTT
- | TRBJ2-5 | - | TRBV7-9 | CASSLAGRGPGETQYF | TGTGCCAGCAGCTTAGCGGGGAGGGGGCCAGGAGAGACCCAGTACTTC
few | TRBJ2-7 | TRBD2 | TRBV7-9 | CASSLTSGTAYEQYF | TGTGCCAGCAGCTTGACTAGCGGGACCGCCTACGAGCAGTACTTC
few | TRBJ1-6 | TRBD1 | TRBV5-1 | CASSIALGQGSPLHF | TGCGCCAGCAGCATTGCCCTGGGACAGGGTTCACCCCTCCACTTT
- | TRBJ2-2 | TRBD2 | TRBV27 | CASTTSPGTSAGELFF | TGTGCCAGCACCACTTCCCCCGGGACTAGTGCCGGGGAGCTGTTTTTT
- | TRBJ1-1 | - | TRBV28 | CASREVSTEAFF | TGTGCCAGCAGGGAGGTGAGCACTGAAGCTTTCTTT
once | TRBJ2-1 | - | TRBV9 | CASSVSISEQFF | TGTGCCAGCAGCGTTTCTATCAGTGAGCAGTTCTTC
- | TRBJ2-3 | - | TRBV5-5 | CASSWGVGGSSTDTQYF | TGTGCCAGCAGCTGGGGTGTGGGGGGCTCTAGCACAGATACGCAGTATTTT
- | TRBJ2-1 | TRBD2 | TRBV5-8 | CASSTTGTSGSSSYNEQFF | TGTGCCAGCAGCACAACCGGGACTAGCGGGAGTAGTTCCTACAATGAGCAGTTCTTC
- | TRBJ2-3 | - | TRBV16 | CASTPRLVGDTQYF | TGTGCCAGCACTCCCAGGCTTGTAGGAGATACGCAGTATTTT
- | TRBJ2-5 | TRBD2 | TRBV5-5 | CASRHRAGVETQYF | TGTGCCAGCAGACACCGAGCGGGAGTGGAGACCCAGTACTTC
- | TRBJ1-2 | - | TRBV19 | CASSISEINYGYTF | TGTGCCAGTAGTATTTCAGAAATTAACTATGGCTACACCTTC
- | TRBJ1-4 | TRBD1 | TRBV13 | CASSSKIGTGVEKLFF | TGTGCCAGCAGCTCGAAAATCGGGACAGGGGTTGAAAAACTGTTTTTT
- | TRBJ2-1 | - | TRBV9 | CASSVRDRNNEQFF | TGTGCCAGCAGCGTAAGGGACCGAAACAATGAGCAGTTCTTC
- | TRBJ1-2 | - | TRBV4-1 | CASSQEGSYGYTF | TGCGCCAGCAGCCAAGAGGGCAGCTATGGCTACACCTTC
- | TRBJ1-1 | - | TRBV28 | CASSPRYTEAFF | TGTGCCAGCAGTCCGAGATACACTGAAGCTTTCTTT
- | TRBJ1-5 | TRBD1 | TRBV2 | CASRGDSSNQPQHF | TGTGCCAGCAGGGGGGACAGCAGCAATCAGCCCCAGCATTTT